Below are 18 T cell receptor beta chains sequenced from a single sample in a study of graft-versus-host responses after intestinal transplantation. TCRdb keeps only in-frame clones here, not all; method: immunoSEQ multiplex PCR. The sample lists more than 65,000 clones; about 94% were seen once. The antigens for these receptors are not known. The sample here was unstimulated CD8+ T cells sorted from spleen or lymph node cells, taken before intestinal transplant. These receptors were collected from a human donor who received an intestinal transplant.

The chain carries TRBV4-1 and TRBJ1-2; 8 bases map to TRBD1. The CDR3 is 15 amino acids. Germline lookup yields CDR1 MGHRA and CDR2 YSYEKL. V shed 1 base and J 4 bases; nucleotides not matched to a gene: 5. This CDR3 reads CASSQADRGVYGYTF. The DNA of the CDR3 is TGCGCCAGCAGCCAAGCCGACAGGGGAGTCTATGGCTACACCTTC.

The chain has TRBV6-5 and TRBJ2-3, with D perhaps being TRBD1 or TRBD2 (5 bases each). Germline CDR1 MNHEY, CDR2 SVGAGI. The CDR3 contains 13 residues. Deletions cut 7 bases from V and 3 bases from J, with 11 bases between. The CDR3 here is CASNRGLTDTQYF. CDR3 nucleotide sequence: TGTGCCAGCAACCGGGGCCTTACAGATACGCAGTATTTT.

This clone occurred once. This chain uses TRBV15 with TRBJ1-1; D might be TRBD1 (6 bases). V was cut by 0 bases and J by 4 bases, with 9 bases left in between. The CDR3 length is 14 residues. Germline V CDR1 and CDR2: LNHNV, YYDKDF (reference sequence). The CDR3 DNA reads as TGTGCCACCAGCAGAGATCGAGGGGGCACTGAAGCTTTCTTT. Its translation is CATSRDRGGTEAFF.

The chain couples TRBV27 to TRBJ2-7; 9 bases map to TRBD2. CDR1 is MNHEY and CDR2 is SMNVEV in the germline V gene (reference sequence). V lost 2 bases and J lost 2; bases outside the gene matches: 7. The length of the CDR3 is 16 residues. The CDR3 DNA is TGTGCCAGCAGTTTAAATGGACTAGCGCCCCCCTACGAGCAGTACTTC. It yields the protein CASSLNGLAPPYEQYF.

The chain combines TRBV28 with TRBJ1-2; D possibly corresponds to TRBD1 (5 bases). CDR1 is MDHEN, CDR2 SYDVKM, per germline. Trimming took 7 bases from V and 4 from J, leaving 10 bases between them. The CDR3 runs to 12 residues. CDR3: CASTGTLYGYTF. Here the CDR3 DNA reads TGTGCCAGCACCGGGACCCTCTATGGCTACACCTTC.

This chain joins TRBV29-1 and TRBJ2-1, with a possible D match to TRBD1 (5 bases). V was pared by 1 base and J by 10 bases, with 8 bases between. This CDR3 comprises 11 residues. Germline V gives CDR1 SQVTM, CDR2 ANQGSEA. DNA for the CDR3: TGCAGCGTTGAAGGGGGCGAGGAGCAGTTCTTC. It is translated as CSVEGGEEQFF.

This chain connects TRBV27 to TRBJ2-5; a possible D gene is TRBD2 (5 bases). Germline V CDR1 and CDR2: MNHEY, SMNVEV (reference sequence). This CDR3 is built from 13 residues. V lost 5 bases, J lost 2 bases, and 9 bases lay in between. The chain's CDR3 is CASSGEGQETQYF. The CDR3 bases are TGTGCCAGCAGTGGTGAGGGACAAGAGACCCAGTACTTC.

The chain has TRBV9 and TRBJ2-1; TRBD2 aligns across 13 bases. Trimming cost V 3 bases and J 9 bases; bases outside gene matches: 3. The V gene's germline CDR1 is SGDLS and CDR2 YYNGEE. This CDR3 has 14 amino acids. CDR3 nucleotide sequence: TGTGCCAGCAGCGCCGGGACTAGCGGGACTGAGCAGTTCTTC. Protein sequence: CASSAGTSGTEQFF.

The chain carries TRBV7-2 and TRBJ2-7; D may be TRBD2 (6 bases). V was pared by 3 bases and J by 6 bases, with 15 bases between. The V gene's germline CDR1 is SGHTA and CDR2 FQGNSA. This CDR3 contains 14 residues. In DNA form, the CDR3 reads TGTGCCAGCAGCTTTGGGGGGACTGTACCCGAGCAGTACTTC. This translates into CASSFGGTVPEQYF.

The chain uses TRBV27 and TRBJ2-1; no firm D call. The ends were cut back, 1 base at V and 8 bases at J, with 9 bases in the middle. The germline gives CDR1 MNHEY, CDR2 SMNVEV (reference sequence). There are 13 residues in the CDR3. CDR3 sequence reads: CASSLLGLHEQFF. The CDR3 nucleotides read TGTGCCAGCAGTTTATTGGGTCTCCATGAGCAGTTCTTC.

This rearrangement joins TRBV10-3 to TRBJ1-1; tentatively, D is TRBD1 (5 bases). V gave up 0 bases and J gave up 2 bases, with 13 bases separating them. The CDR3 sequence is 16 residues long. The germline gives CDR1 ENHRY, CDR2 SYGVKD. This chain's CDR3 is CAISESGADRNTEAFF. The CDR3 DNA follows: TGTGCCATCAGTGAGTCAGGGGCCGACAGAAACACTGAAGCTTTCTTT.

The rearrangement uses TRBV10-3 and TRBJ2-1; unclear D gene. Trimming took 0 bases from V and 6 from J, leaving 9 bases between them. CDR3 length: 14 residues. Germline V CDR1 and CDR2: ENHRY, SYGVKD. The CDR3 spells CAISESSGTNEQFF. Written as DNA, the CDR3 is TGTGCCATCAGTGAGTCGAGTGGTACCAATGAGCAGTTCTTC.

This chain joins TRBV4-2 and TRBJ2-1, with 8 bases fitting TRBD2. The CDR3 contains 17 residues. Germline V gene sequence: CDR1 LGHNA, CDR2 YNFKEQ. V gave up 0 bases and J gave up 2 bases; unmatched junction bases: 6. The CDR3 loop reads CASSQEAGGRTYNEQFF. The CDR3, as DNA: TGTGCCAGCAGCCAAGAGGCAGGCGGGAGGACCTACAATGAGCAGTTCTTC.

This chain joins TRBV4-1 and TRBJ2-1, with 7 bases that match TRBD2. Per germline, CDR1 MGHRA and CDR2 YSYEKL. The CDR3 is made up of 18 amino acids. Germline trimming cut 0 bases from V and 3 bases from J; bases unmatched to any gene: 11. The CDR3 DNA sequence: TGCGCCAGCAGCCAAGATTCCCCTTGGGGGGGAAGCTACAATGAGCAGTTCTTC. It specifies CASSQDSPWGGSYNEQFF.

The rearrangement uses TRBV6-4 and TRBJ2-3; TRBD2 agrees at 9 bases. The CDR3 length is 15 residues. Germline values: CDR1 MRHNA, CDR2 SNTAGT. Trimming at V came to 3 bases and at J to 0 bases, leaving 1 base not matched to a gene. The CDR3 is CASSEAGGSTDTQYF. The CDR3, as DNA: TGTGCCAGCAGTGAGGCGGGAGGGAGCACAGATACGCAGTATTTT.

This clone was detected only once. The rearrangement uses TRBV9 and TRBJ2-1; D unresolved. This CDR3 region has 16 residues. Trimming stripped 0 bases from V and 7 bases from J, with 17 bases between. Germline CDR1 SGDLS, CDR2 YYNGEE. The CDR3 region has the DNA TGTGCCAGCAGCGTAGCCGTGTCCCTTCCGTGGAATGAGCAGTTCTTC. Translation gives CASSVAVSLPWNEQFF.

The rearrangement links TRBV6-5 to TRBJ1-2; 9 bases align to TRBD1. The J segment lost 3 bases and the V segment lost 4 bases, leaving 6 bases of the junction unmatched. The germline V gene has CDR1 MNHEY and CDR2 SVGAGI. The CDR3 runs to 15 residues. The CDR3 region has the DNA TGTGCCAGCAGTTTATTACAGGGGGCAGACTATGGCTACACCTTC. Translation: CASSLLQGADYGYTF.

The chain employs TRBV9 and TRBJ1-4, with TRBD1 identical over 7 bases. Germline lookup yields CDR1 SGDLS and CDR2 YYNGEE. This CDR3 contains 14 residues. The ends lost 1 base at V and 8 bases at J; junction bases unmatched: 5. DNA of the CDR3: TGTGCCAGCAGCGTAAAGGGGGCGAGGGAAAAACTGTTTTTT. Its translation is CASSVKGAREKLFF.